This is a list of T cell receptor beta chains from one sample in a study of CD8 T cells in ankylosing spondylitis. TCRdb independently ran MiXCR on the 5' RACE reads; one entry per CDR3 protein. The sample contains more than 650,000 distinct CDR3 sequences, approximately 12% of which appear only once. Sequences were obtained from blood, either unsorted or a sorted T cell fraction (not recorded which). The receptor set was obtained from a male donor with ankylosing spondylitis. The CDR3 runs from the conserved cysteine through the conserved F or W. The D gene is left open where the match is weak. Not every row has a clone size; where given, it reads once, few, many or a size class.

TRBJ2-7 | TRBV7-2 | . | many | CASTYRGLSYEQYF | TGTGCCAGCACTTACCGGGGACTGAGCTACGAGCAGTACTTC
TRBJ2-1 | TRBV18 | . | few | CASSPTGQGYNEQFF | TGTGCCAGCTCACCCACGGGGCAAGGCTACAATGAGCAGTTCTTC
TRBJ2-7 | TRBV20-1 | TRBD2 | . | CSAVRGGTYEQYF | TGCAGTGCAGTCCGCGGGGGTACATACGAGCAGTACTTC
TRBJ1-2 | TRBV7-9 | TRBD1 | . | CASSRIKTGWTNYGYTF | TGTGCCAGCAGCAGGATTAAGACAGGGTGGACGAACTATGGCTACACCTTC
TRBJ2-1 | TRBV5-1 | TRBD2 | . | CASSPAVRERINEQFF | TGCGCCAGCAGCCCCGCCGTGCGGGAGAGGATCAATGAGCAGTTCTTC
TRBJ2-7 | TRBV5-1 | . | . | CASSPHREISYEQYF | TGCGCCAGCAGCCCCCACCGGGAGATCTCCTACGAGCAGTACTTC
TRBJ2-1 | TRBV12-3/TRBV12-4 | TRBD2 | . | CASSSPASASGPLYSYNEQFF | TGTGCCAGCAGTTCCCCGGCTTCGGCTAGCGGGCCTCTTTACTCCTACAATGAGCAGTTCTTC
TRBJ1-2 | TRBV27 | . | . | CASSSSGNYGYTF | TGTGCCAGCTCTAGTTCAGGGAACTATGGCTACACCTTC
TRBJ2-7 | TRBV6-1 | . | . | CASTLGTPLRQQYF | TGTGCCAGCACCCTCGGGACACCGCTACGTCAGCAGTACTTC
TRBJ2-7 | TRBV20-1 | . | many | CSARDPAYIYEQYF | TGCAGTGCTAGAGATCCCGCGTACATCTACGAGCAGTACTTC
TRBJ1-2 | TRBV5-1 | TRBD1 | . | CASSTGPGGYGYTF | TGCGCCAGCAGCACCGGGCCAGGGGGCTATGGCTACACCTTC
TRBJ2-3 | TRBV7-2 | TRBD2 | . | CASSPPAGGPSTDTQYF | TGTGCCAGCAGCCCCCCCGCGGGGGGACCCAGCACAGATACGCAGTATTTT
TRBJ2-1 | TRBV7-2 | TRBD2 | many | CASSLSSGRANEQFF | TGTGCCAGCAGCTTATCTAGCGGGAGGGCCAATGAGCAGTTCTTC
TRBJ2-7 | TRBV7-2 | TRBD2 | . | CASSRQGLADRQYF | TGTGCCAGCAGCCGACAGGGACTAGCGGATAGGCAGTACTTC
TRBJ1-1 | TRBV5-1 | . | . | CASSPWTDYYTEAFF | TGCGCCAGCAGTCCGTGGACGGATTATTACACTGAAGCTTTCTTT
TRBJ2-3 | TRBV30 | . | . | CAWSVRGGPDTQYF | TGTGCCTGGAGTGTACGAGGGGGTCCAGATACGCAGTATTTT
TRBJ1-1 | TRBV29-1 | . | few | CSASLGGAEAFF | TGCAGCGCCTCGTTAGGGGGAGCCGAAGCTTTCTTT
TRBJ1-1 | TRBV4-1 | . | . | CASSQVLRMNTEAFF | TGCGCCAGCAGCCAAGTTTTGCGGATGAACACTGAAGCTTTCTTT
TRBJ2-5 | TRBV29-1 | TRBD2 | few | CSSSIDTGGETQYF | TGCAGCTCCTCTATTGACACCGGGGGGGAGACCCAGTACTTC
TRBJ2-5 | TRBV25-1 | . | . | CASSASSLGGHGTQYF | TGTGCCAGCAGTGCATCCAGTCTGGGGGGGCACGGGACCCAGTACTTC
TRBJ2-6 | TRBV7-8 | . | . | CASSSGVTGPGANVLTF | TGTGCCAGCAGTTCCGGAGTGACAGGACCCGGGGCCAACGTCCTGACTTTC
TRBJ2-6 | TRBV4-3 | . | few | CASSQDHDWGVVLTF | TGCGCCAGCAGCCAAGATCATGATTGGGGAGTAGTCCTGACTTTC
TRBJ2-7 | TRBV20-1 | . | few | CSAFGHTSREQYF | TGCAGTGCTTTCGGACACACATCGAGAGAGCAGTACTTC